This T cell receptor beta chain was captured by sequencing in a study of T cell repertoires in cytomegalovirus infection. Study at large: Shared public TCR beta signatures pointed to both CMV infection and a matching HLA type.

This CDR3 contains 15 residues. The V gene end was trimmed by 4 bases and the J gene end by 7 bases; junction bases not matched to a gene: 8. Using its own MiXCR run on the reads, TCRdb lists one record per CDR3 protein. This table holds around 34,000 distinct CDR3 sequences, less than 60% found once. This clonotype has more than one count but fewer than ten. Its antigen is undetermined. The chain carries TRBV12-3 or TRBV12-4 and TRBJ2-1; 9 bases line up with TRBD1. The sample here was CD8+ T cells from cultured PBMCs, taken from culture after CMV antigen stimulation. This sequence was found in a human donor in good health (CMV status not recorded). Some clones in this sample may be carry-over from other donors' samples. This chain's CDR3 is CASSSGTGNWNEQFF. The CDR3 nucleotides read TGTGCCAGCAGTTCCGGGACAGGGAATTGGAATGAGCAGTTCTTC.